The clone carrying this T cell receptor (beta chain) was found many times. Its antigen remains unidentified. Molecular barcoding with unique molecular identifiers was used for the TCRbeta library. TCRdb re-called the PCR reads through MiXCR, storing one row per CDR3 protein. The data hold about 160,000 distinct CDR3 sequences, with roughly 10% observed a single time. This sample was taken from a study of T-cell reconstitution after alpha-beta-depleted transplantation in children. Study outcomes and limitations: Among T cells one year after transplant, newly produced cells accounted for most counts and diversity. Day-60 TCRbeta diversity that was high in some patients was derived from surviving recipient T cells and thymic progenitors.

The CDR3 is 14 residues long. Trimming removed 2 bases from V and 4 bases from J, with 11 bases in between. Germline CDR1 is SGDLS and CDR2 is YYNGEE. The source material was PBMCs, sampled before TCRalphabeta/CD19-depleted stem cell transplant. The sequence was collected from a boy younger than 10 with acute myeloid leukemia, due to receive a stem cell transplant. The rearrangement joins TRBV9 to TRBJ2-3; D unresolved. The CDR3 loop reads CASSVIPWADTQYF. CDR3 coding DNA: TGTGCCAGCAGCGTGATACCATGGGCAGATACGCAGTATTTT.